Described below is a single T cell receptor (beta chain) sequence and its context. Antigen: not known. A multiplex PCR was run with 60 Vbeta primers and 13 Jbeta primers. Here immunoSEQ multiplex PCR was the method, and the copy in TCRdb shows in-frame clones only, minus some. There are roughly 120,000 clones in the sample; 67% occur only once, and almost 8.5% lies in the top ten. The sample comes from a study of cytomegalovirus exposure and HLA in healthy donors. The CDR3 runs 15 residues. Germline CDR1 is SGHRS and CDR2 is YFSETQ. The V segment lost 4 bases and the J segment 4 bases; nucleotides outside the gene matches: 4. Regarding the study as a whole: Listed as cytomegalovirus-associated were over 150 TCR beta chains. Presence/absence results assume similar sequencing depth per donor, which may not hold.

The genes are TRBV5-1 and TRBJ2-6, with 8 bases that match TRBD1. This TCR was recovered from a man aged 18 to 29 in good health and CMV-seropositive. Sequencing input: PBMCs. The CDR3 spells CASSPRGRGANVLTF. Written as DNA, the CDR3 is TGCGCCAGCAGCCCCAGGGGGCGCGGGGCCAACGTCCTGACTTTC.